The clone carrying this TCR beta chain was counted many times. As yet, its antigen is unknown. This specimen comes from a study of Graves' ophthalmopathy and Graves' hyperthyroidism. Study results and caveats: Blood also held most thyroid clonotypes expanded above 0.001 frequency. Classification of ophthalmopathy versus stable hyperthyroidism by a 13-signature model yielded roughly 86% sensitivity and approximately 79% specificity.

RNA transcripts were the template, and TCR beta CDR3 regions were amplified from them. The library came from an HTBI-primed first-round RT-PCR and a second-round multiplex PCR. TCRdb re-derived calls from the multiplex PCR reads in MiXCR, one entry per CDR3 protein. The repertoire consists of approximately 1.2 million distinct CDR3 sequences, with about 40% occurring once and the leading ten covering around 10%. Other autoimmune diseases, uncontrolled infections, pregnancy or lactation ruled patients out of participation. This sequence originates from an adult man with Graves' hyperthyroidism. The sequenced sample consisted of peripheral blood or thyroid tissue (not recorded which).

The chain's CDR3 is CSARDRARNQPQHF. The CDR3 coding sequence is TGCAGTGCTAGGGACCGGGCGCGCAATCAGCCCCAGCATTTT. The chain carries TRBV20-1 and TRBJ1-5; no reliable D call. Germline loops: CDR1 DFQATT, CDR2 SNEGSKA (reference sequence). CDR3 length equals 14 residues. Trimming stripped 3 bases from V and 2 bases from J, with 11 bases between.